This T cell receptor (beta chain) was profiled in a study of cytomegalovirus exposure and HLA in healthy donors. V shed 1 base and J 1 base; nucleotides not matched to a gene: 3. The CDR3 consists of 15 residues. The germline CDR1 and CDR2 sequences are GTSNPN and SVGIG (reference sequence). 13 Jbeta primers and 60 Vbeta primers were used for the PCR. Assay used: immunoSEQ multiplex PCR; TCRdb lists only in-frame clones, some missing. Of over 150,000 clones in the sample, 65% to 80% were seen once. The sample consisted of PBMCs. This chain uses TRBV30 with TRBJ1-3, with 8 positions matching TRBD1. The source of this sequence is a woman between 45 and 60 years old in good health and CMV-seropositive. DNA for the CDR3: TGTGCCTGGAGTGGACAGGGGAGTTCTGGAAACACCATATATTTT. Amino acid sequence: CAWSGQGSSGNTIYF.